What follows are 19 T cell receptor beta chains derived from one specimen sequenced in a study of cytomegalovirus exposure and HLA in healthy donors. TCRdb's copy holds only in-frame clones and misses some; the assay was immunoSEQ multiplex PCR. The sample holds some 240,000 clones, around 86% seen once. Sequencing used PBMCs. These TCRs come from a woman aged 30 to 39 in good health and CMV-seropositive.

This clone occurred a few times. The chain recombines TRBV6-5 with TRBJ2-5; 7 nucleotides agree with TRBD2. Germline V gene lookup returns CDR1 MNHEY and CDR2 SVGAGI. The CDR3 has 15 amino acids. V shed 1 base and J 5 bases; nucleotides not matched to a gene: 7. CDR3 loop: CASSYWSGIGETQYF. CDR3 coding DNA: TGTGCCAGCAGTTACTGGAGCGGGATAGGGGAGACCCAGTACTTC.

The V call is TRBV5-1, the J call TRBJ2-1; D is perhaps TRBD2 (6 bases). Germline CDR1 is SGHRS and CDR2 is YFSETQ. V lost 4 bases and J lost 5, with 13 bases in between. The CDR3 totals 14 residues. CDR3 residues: CASSPLLANNEQFF. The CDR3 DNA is TGCGCCAGCAGCCCGTTACTAGCAAACAATGAGCAGTTCTTC.

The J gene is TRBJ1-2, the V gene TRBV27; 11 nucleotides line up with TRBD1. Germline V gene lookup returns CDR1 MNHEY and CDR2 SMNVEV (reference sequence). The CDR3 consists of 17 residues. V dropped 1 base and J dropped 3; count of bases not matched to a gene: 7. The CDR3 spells CASSLFGQGAIDYGYTF. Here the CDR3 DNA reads TGTGCCAGCAGTTTATTCGGACAGGGGGCGATCGACTATGGCTACACCTTC.

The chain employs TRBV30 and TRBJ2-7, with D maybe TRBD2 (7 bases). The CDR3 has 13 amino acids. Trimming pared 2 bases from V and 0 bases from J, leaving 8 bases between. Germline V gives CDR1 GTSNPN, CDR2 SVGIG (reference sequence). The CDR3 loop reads CAWSRGASYEQYF. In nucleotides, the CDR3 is TGTGCCTGGAGTCGGGGGGCCTCCTACGAGCAGTACTTC.

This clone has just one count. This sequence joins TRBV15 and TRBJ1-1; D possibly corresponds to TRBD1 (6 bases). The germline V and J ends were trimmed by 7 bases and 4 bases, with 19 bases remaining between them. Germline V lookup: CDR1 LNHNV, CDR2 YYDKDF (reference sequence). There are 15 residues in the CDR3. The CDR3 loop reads CATKPGEGLGTEAFF. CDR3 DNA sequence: TGTGCCACCAAGCCAGGGGAAGGTCTAGGCACTGAAGCTTTCTTT.

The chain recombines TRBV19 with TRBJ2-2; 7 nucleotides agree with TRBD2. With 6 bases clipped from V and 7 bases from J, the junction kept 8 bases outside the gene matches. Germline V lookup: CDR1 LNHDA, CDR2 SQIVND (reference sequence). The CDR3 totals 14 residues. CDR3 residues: CASSPRGEGGELFF. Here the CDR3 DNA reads TGTGCCAGTAGCCCCCGGGGGGAGGGCGGGGAGCTGTTTTTT.

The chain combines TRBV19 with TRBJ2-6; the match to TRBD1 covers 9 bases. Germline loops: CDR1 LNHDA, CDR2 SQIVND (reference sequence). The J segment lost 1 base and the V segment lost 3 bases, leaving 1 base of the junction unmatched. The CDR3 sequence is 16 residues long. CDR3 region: CASSIGTGSGANVLTF. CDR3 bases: TGTGCCAGTAGTATTGGGACAGGGTCTGGGGCCAACGTCCTGACTTTC.

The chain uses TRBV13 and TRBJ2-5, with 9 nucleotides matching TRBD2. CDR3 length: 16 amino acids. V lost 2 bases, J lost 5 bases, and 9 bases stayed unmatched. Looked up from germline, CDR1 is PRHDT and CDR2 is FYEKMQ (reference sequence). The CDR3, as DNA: TGTGCCAGCAGCTTATTGGCGGGAGGGTCCCTTGAGACCCAGTACTTC. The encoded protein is CASSLLAGGSLETQYF.

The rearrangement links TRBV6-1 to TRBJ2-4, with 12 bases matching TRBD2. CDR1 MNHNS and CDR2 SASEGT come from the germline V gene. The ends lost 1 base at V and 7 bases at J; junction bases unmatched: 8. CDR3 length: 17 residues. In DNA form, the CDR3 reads TGTGCCAGCAGTGAAGGACTAGCGGGAGTCCCGTGGAACATTCAGTACTTC. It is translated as CASSEGLAGVPWNIQYF.

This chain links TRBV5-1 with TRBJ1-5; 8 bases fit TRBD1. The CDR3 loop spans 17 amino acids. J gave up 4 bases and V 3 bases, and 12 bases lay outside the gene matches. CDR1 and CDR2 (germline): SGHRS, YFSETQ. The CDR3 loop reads CASSWKDRVIVNQPQHF. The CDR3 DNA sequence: TGCGCCAGCAGCTGGAAGGACAGGGTGATAGTGAATCAGCCCCAGCATTTT.

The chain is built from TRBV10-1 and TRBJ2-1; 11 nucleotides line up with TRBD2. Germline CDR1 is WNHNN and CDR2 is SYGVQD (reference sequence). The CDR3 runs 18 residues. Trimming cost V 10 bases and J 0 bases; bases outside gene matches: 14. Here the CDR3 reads CATVLIQTSGASYNEQFF. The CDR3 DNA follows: TGCGCCACCGTCCTCATACAGACTAGCGGGGCCTCCTACAATGAGCAGTTCTTC.

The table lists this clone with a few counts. The CDR3 bases are TGTGCCAGCAGTTTAGAGGGCGTGGGGGAGCAGTACTTC. Protein sequence: CASSLEGVGEQYF. The rearrangement joins TRBV27 to TRBJ2-7; tentative D call: TRBD2 (5 bases). V lost 2 bases, J lost 7 bases, and 12 bases lay in between. The CDR3 length is 13 residues. Germline values: CDR1 MNHEY, CDR2 SMNVEV (reference sequence).

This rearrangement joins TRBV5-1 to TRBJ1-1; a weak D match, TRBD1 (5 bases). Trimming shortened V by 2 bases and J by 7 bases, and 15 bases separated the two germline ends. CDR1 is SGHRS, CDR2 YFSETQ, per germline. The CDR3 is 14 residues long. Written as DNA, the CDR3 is TGCGCCAGCAGCTTACAGGACGGAGCTAGTGAAGCTTTCTTT. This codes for CASSLQDGASEAFF.

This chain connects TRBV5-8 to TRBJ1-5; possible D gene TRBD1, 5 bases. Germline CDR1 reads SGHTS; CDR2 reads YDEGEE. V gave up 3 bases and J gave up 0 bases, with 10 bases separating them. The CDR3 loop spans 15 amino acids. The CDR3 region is CASSSTVYSNQPQHF. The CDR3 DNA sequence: TGTGCCAGCAGCTCGACAGTTTATAGCAATCAGCCCCAGCATTTT.

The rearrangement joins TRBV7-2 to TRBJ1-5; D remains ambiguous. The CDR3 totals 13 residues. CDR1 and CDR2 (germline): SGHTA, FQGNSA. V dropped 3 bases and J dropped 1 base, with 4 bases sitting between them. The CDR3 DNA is TGTGCCAGCAGCTTCTACAGCAATCAGCCCCAGCATTTT. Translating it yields CASSFYSNQPQHF.

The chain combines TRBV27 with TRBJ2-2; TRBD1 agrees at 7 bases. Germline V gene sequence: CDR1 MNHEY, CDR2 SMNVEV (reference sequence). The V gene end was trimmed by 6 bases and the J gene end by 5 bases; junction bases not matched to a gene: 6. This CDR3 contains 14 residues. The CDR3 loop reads CASSRGSLTGELFF. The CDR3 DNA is TGTGCCAGCAGCAGGGGGTCACTTACCGGGGAGCTGTTTTTT.

The CDR3 DNA reads TGTGCCAGCAAACTAGACGCGAGGGAGACCCAGTACTTC. Its translation is CASKLDARETQYF. The genes are TRBV27 and TRBJ2-5, with D maybe TRBD2 (5 bases). Germline lookup yields CDR1 MNHEY and CDR2 SMNVEV (reference sequence). The CDR3 spans 13 residues. Trimming left V 7 bases short and J 5 bases short, with 14 bases between.

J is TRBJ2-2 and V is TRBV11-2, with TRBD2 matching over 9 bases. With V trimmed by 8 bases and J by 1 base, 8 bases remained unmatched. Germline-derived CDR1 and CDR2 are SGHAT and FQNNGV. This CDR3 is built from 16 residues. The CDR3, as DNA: TGTGCCAGCCGGGTAGGAGCGGGAGGGAACACCGGGGAGCTGTTTTTT. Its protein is CASRVGAGGNTGELFF.

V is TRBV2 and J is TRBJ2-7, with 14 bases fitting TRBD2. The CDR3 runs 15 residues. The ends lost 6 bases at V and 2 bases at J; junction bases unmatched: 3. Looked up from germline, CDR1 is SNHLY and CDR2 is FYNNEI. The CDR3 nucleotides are TGTGCCAGCAGCTCGGGACTAGCGGGAGCCTACGAGCAGTACTTC. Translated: CASSSGLAGAYEQYF.